The T cell receptor beta chain under discussion was sequenced for a study of T cells in Graves' hyperthyroidism and ophthalmopathy. This clonotype occurred many times. Amplified TCR beta CDR3 regions came from RNA transcripts. Researchers ran a first-round RT-PCR on the TCR CDR3 using the HTBI primer set. Using its own MiXCR run on the multiplex PCR reads, TCRdb lists one record per CDR3 protein. The sample holds some 600,000 distinct CDR3 sequences, 11% to 15% seen once. Those with hyperthyroidism were 18 to 65 years old, newly diagnosed, and ill for under 2 months. The PBMCs studied were ones that came from 10 ml fresh peripheral blood. The CDR3 is made up of 15 amino acids. V was pared by 2 bases and J by 3 bases, with 12 bases between. Germline-derived CDR1 and CDR2 are MNHNS and SASEGT.

Sequencing was done on a sample of blood. The chain couples TRBV6-1 to TRBJ2-3, with D unresolved. This clonotype originated in a woman in her thirties with Graves' hyperthyroidism that later progressed to Graves' ophthalmopathy. The CDR3 here is CASSEPGQATDTQYF. The CDR3 nucleotides read TGTGCCAGCAGTGAACCTGGGCAGGCTACAGATACGCAGTATTTT.